Listed below are T cell receptor beta chains from one sample, sequenced in a study of T-cell memory formation after mild COVID-19. TCRdb passed the 5' RACE reads through MiXCR, listing each CDR3 protein once. The table records approximately 250,000 distinct CDR3 sequences, 15% to 20% of them present only once. Sequences were obtained from PBMCs or a T cell subset sorted from them (not recorded which). The receptors here all came from a man between 18 and 35 years old who had mild COVID-19 (a few samples of this study predate the infection). Cell type and time point are not known. The CDR3 runs from the conserved cysteine through the conserved F or W. Each record gives: V gene, clone size, J gene, CDR3 protein. Part of the rows lack a size; the others show once, few, many or a class for expanded clones.

>TRBV7-8|few|TRBJ2-7
CASSQRARNRIYEQYF
>TRBV5-1|few|TRBJ1-4
CASSPQGLGSEKLFF
>TRBV5-1|many|TRBJ1-1
CASSLTANTEAFF
>TRBV3-1|once|TRBJ2-2
CASSQGPRQGPSGELFF
>TRBV4-3|-|TRBJ1-5
CASSQDSYSNQPQHF
>TRBV6-2/TRBV6-3|few|TRBJ2-6
CASSLAGQPYSGANVLTF
>TRBV5-5|few|TRBJ2-5
CASSFPHQETQYF
>TRBV20-1|-|TRBJ2-1
CSASWTSGFHEQFF
>TRBV15|-|TRBJ2-3
CATSRDVGNTDTQYF
>TRBV7-2|many|TRBJ1-1
CASSPTNGEAFF
>TRBV5-1|-|TRBJ2-7
CASSLVLAGNYEQYF
>TRBV6-5|-|TRBJ1-1
CASRKVGNTEAFF
>TRBV4-1|-|TRBJ1-2
CASSSRRGANYGYTF
>TRBV18|few|TRBJ1-1
CASSPAAGINTEAFF
>TRBV4-3|-|TRBJ2-5
CASSQGISGTQETQYF
>TRBV3-1|few|TRBJ1-2
CASSQGSEPSRGYTF
>TRBV18|few|TRBJ1-1
CASSPNRGGMNTEAFF
>TRBV7-3|-|TRBJ1-4
CASSLLTGEDEKLFF
>TRBV12-3/TRBV12-4|-|TRBJ2-6
CASSFHLANAGANVLTF
>TRBV6-5|few|TRBJ1-6
CASSYEDRRPLHF
>TRBV4-2|-|TRBJ1-4
CASSQIIGTGKLFF
>TRBV18|-|TRBJ1-1
CASSPWGARTEAFF
>TRBV7-9|few|TRBJ1-4
CASSNTDSPNEKLFF
>TRBV20-1|many|TRBJ2-4
CSAATSAGIQYF
>TRBV4-1|few|TRBJ2-7
CASTGSNYEQYF
>TRBV28|-|TRBJ1-1
CASGSPGQGYTEAFF
>TRBV5-1|-|TRBJ1-1
CASSRDSGVAFF
>TRBV12-3/TRBV12-4|few|TRBJ2-7
CASSPALEGSNEQYF
>TRBV29-1|few|TRBJ2-4
CSVEPRSKNIQYF
>TRBV6-5|few|TRBJ2-2
CASSYSAPREGAGELFF
>TRBV7-7|few|TRBJ2-3
CASSLPPGLAGYTDTQYF
>TRBV3-1|-|TRBJ2-4
CASSHGSNVGDIQYF
>TRBV7-9|many|TRBJ2-7
CASSLGVLDEQYF
>TRBV5-1|-|TRBJ2-7
CASSLSDGTYEQYF
>TRBV28|-|TRBJ1-2
CASSVLRAYGYTF
>TRBV5-6|-|TRBJ2-1
CASSDFKGPSYNEQFF
>TRBV7-2|few|TRBJ2-3
CASSLRPRTDTQYF